Each of the 20 T cell receptor beta chains below was sequenced from the same sample in a study of radiotherapy plus CTLA-4 blockade in lung cancer. This table comes from immunoSEQ multiplex PCR, and its TCRdb copy is limited to in-frame clones, with some not included. The sample has roughly 45,000 clones, less than 75% seen once. The source was peripheral blood, collected from a patient treated with radiotherapy plus ipilimumab. These receptors were taken from a human donor with non-small cell lung cancer who had a partial response to radiotherapy plus ipilimumab.

This clone has more than one count but fewer than ten. A junction end diverges from the germline sequence, so it may reflect a read error. This rearrangement joins TRBV6-6 to TRBJ2-4; 8 nucleotides agree with TRBD1. CDR3 length: 12 amino acids. The germline CDR1 and CDR2 sequences are MNHNY and SVGAGI (reference sequence). The CDR3 here is CAIAPGQGRFEF. The CDR3, as DNA: TGTGCCATCGCACCTGGACAGGGCAGGTTTGAGTTC.

This chain connects TRBV5-5 to TRBJ2-1; TRBD2 matches at 7 bases. After removal of 0 bases from V and 2 bases from J, the junction contained 5 bases not matched to a gene. The V gene's germline CDR1 is SGHKS and CDR2 YYEKEE (reference sequence). The CDR3 length is 16 residues. CDR3 residues: CASSLASGLTYNEQFF. DNA for the CDR3: TGTGCCAGCAGCTTGGCCTCGGGACTAACCTACAATGAGCAGTTCTTC.

The chain carries TRBV6-5 and TRBJ2-7, with D uncertain. V gave up 0 bases and J gave up 2 bases, with 11 bases separating them. The germline CDR1 and CDR2 sequences are MNHEY and SVGAGI. The CDR3 consists of 15 residues. The CDR3 region is CASSYSRGSTYEQYF. The CDR3 DNA reads as TGTGCCAGCAGTTACTCGCGCGGCAGTACCTACGAGCAGTACTTC.

The chain recombines TRBV7-9 with TRBJ2-7; D is undetermined. V dropped 5 bases and J dropped 3 bases, with 5 bases sitting between them. CDR1 is SEHNR, CDR2 FQNEAQ, per germline (reference sequence). The CDR3 runs 11 residues. Here the CDR3 DNA reads TGTGCCAGCAGCCCCGGCTACGAGCAGTACTTC. Its translation: CASSPGYEQYF.

This clone came up a few times. This chain links TRBV7-2 with TRBJ1-1; 8 nucleotides align to TRBD1. The germline V gene has CDR1 SGHTA and CDR2 FQGNSA. The J segment lost 4 bases and the V segment lost 1 base, leaving 5 bases of the junction unmatched. The CDR3 consists of 15 residues. Here the CDR3 reads CASSLGQGRGTEAFF. The DNA of the CDR3 is TGTGCCAGCAGCTTAGGACAGGGGCGGGGCACTGAAGCTTTCTTT. Full variable domain (rest looked up from reference TRBV7-2 and TRBJ1-1): GAGVSQSPSNKVTEKGKDVELRCDPISGHTALYWYRQSLGQGLEFLIYFQGNSAPDKSGLPSDRFSAERTGGSVSTLTIQRTQQEDSAVYLCASSLGQGRGTEAFFGQGTRLTVV.

The chain uses TRBV5-4 and TRBJ1-6; D uncertain. Looked up from germline, CDR1 is SGHNT and CDR2 is YYREEE (reference sequence). The CDR3 spans 15 residues. Trimming shortened V by 0 bases and J by 5 bases, and 9 bases separated the two germline ends. As DNA, the CDR3 is TGTGCCAGCAGCTTGGCGTCGGTGGATAATTCACCCCTCCACTTT. Its protein is CASSLASVDNSPLHF.

V is TRBV5-6 and J is TRBJ1-1, with D maybe TRBD1 (5 bases). CDR1 and CDR2 (germline): SGHDT, YYEEEE. CDR3 length: 15 residues. V gave up 4 bases and J gave up 2 bases, with 15 bases separating them. This CDR3 is CASSLLTALNTEAFF. The CDR3, as DNA: TGTGCCAGCAGCCTTCTGACAGCCCTAAACACTGAAGCTTTCTTT.

The table lists this clone with a count of one. The J gene is TRBJ1-1, the V gene TRBV30; D unresolved. The V gene's germline CDR1 is GTSNPN and CDR2 SVGIG (reference sequence). CDR3 length equals 15 residues. The germline V and J ends were trimmed by 3 bases and 1 base, with 15 bases remaining between them. The CDR3 DNA sequence: TGTGCCTGGAGGGCCTTAGGGAGGCCGAACACTGAAGCTTTCTTT. Protein: CAWRALGRPNTEAFF.

The chain couples TRBV5-6 to TRBJ1-2, with D possibly being TRBD1 (6 bases). Trimming cost V 7 bases and J 2 bases, with 18 bases left between them. The CDR3 runs to 15 residues. The germline V gene has CDR1 SGHDT and CDR2 YYEEEE. Written as DNA, the CDR3 is TGTGCCAGCGTGGGGGCCGGGGAAGACAACTATGGCTACACCTTC. This encodes CASVGAGEDNYGYTF.

The chain employs TRBV5-1 and TRBJ2-7; maybe TRBD2 (5 bases). Germline V gene data show CDR1 as SGHRS and CDR2 as YFSETQ. Trimming removed 0 bases from V and 5 bases from J, with 12 bases in between. CDR3 length: 14 residues. The CDR3: CASSLGELGNEQYF. CDR3 sequence (DNA): TGCGCCAGCAGCTTGGGGGAGCTGGGTAACGAGCAGTACTTC. The whole variable domain, filled in from reference TRBV5-1 and TRBJ2-7, reads KAGVTQTPRYLIKTRGQQVTLSCSPISGHRSVSWYQQTPGQGLQFLFEYFSETQRNKGNFPGRFSGRQFSNSRSEMNVSTLELGDSALYLCASSLGELGNEQYFGPGTRLTVT.

The chain couples TRBV7-3 to TRBJ1-5; tentatively, D is TRBD1 (5 bases). The germline V gene has CDR1 SGHTA and CDR2 FQGTGA. V was trimmed by 5 bases and J by 2 bases, leaving 10 bases between them. The CDR3 covers 14 residues. The CDR3 loop is CASSQGGGNQPQHF. The DNA of the CDR3 is TGTGCCAGCAGCCAAGGAGGGGGCAATCAGCCCCAGCATTTT. Variable domain in full (rest from reference TRBV7-3 and TRBJ1-5): GAGVSQTPSNKVTEKGKYVELRCDPISGHTALYWYRQSLGQGPEFLIYFQGTGAADDSGLPNDRFFAVRPEGSVSTLKIQRTERGDSAVYLCASSQGGGNQPQHFGDGTRLSIL.

As to this clone: Compared with germline, one end of the junction differs, possibly owing to a read error. The rearrangement links TRBV5-1 to TRBJ1-3, with D maybe TRBD1 (6 bases). The CDR3 contains 14 residues. Looked up from germline, CDR1 is SGHRS and CDR2 is YFSETQ. CDR3 DNA: TGCGCCAGCAGTCGAAGGGGGGAGGGAAACGCCATATATTTT. This encodes CASSRRGEGNAIYF. Drawing the rest from reference TRBV5-1 and TRBJ1-3, the complete variable domain is KAGVTQTPRYLIKTRGQQVTLSCSPISGHRSVSWYQQTPGQGLQFLFEYFSETQRNKGNFPGRFSGRQFSNSRSEMNVSTLELGDSALYLCASSRRGEGNAIYFGEGSWLTVV.

The chain uses TRBV27 and TRBJ2-1; 8 positions agree with TRBD2. Trimming removed 6 bases from V and 8 bases from J; junction bases left unmatched: 12. The CDR3 extends over 15 amino acids. The V gene's germline CDR1 is MNHEY and CDR2 SMNVEV (reference sequence). CDR3 nucleotides: TGTGCCAGCAGGATTAGCGGGATAAGGGTTTATGAGCAGTTCTTC. As protein: CASRISGIRVYEQFF.

This sequence joins TRBV7-3 and TRBJ1-6, with D tentatively TRBD1 (5 bases). V was cut by 5 bases and J by 10 bases, with 12 bases left in between. CDR3 size: 13 residues. Looked up from germline, CDR1 is SGHTA and CDR2 is FQGTGA. In DNA form, the CDR3 reads TGTGCCAGCAGCAAAGCCTGGGGCTCACCCCTCCACTTT. Its protein is CASSKAWGSPLHF.

The CDR3 loop reads CASNPGAGTEAFF. DNA for the CDR3: TGTGCCAGCAACCCCGGAGCCGGGACTGAAGCTTTCTTT. The chain has TRBV7-9 and TRBJ1-1; D unresolved. Germline CDR1 reads SEHNR; CDR2 reads FQNEAQ (reference sequence). The V end lost 7 bases, the J end lost 5 bases, and 14 bases lay between the germline ends. The CDR3 has 13 amino acids. The complete variable domain, with remaining parts taken from reference TRBV7-9 and TRBJ1-1, reads DTGVSQNPRHKITKRGQNVTFRCDPISEHNRLYWYRQTLGQGPEFLTYFQNEAQLEKSRLLSDRFSAERPKGSFSTLEIQRTEQGDSAMYLCASNPGAGTEAFFGQGTRLTVV.

This clone has just a few counts. The CDR3 sequence: CASSRVITEAFF. The CDR3 bases are TGTGCCAGCTCACGAGTTATCACTGAAGCTTTCTTT. This chain links TRBV18 with TRBJ1-1; D ambiguous. Trimming left V 4 bases short and J 4 bases short, with 7 bases between. From germline, CDR1 is KGHSH and CDR2 LQKENI. The CDR3 covers 12 residues.

CDR3 bases: TGTGCCAGCTCCCTAGGACTAGCGGGAATTTACAATGAGCAGTTCTTC. Protein sequence: CASSLGLAGIYNEQFF. The chain has TRBV18 and TRBJ2-1, with 12 bases aligning to TRBD2. V shed 6 bases and J 4 bases; nucleotides not matched to a gene: 7. Germline CDR1 reads KGHSH; CDR2 reads LQKENI. The CDR3 totals 16 residues.

The CDR3: CASSLLAGVYEQYF. In DNA, the CDR3 is TGTGCCAGCAGCCTCTTAGCGGGAGTCTACGAGCAGTACTTC. The chain joins TRBV11-2 to TRBJ2-7, with 9 positions matching TRBD2. This CDR3 is built from 14 residues. After removal of 5 bases from V and 3 bases from J, the junction contained 5 bases not matched to a gene. Germline assignment: CDR1 SGHAT and CDR2 FQNNGV.

The chain has TRBV2 and TRBJ1-2; 7 bases fit TRBD1. The CDR3 has 14 residues. With V trimmed by 6 bases and J by 0 bases, 4 bases remained unmatched. CDR1 is SNHLY and CDR2 is FYNNEI in the germline V gene. The CDR3 sequence: CASRVQGANYGYTF. The CDR3 DNA sequence: TGTGCCAGCAGGGTTCAGGGGGCTAACTATGGCTACACCTTC.

The V call is TRBV5-6, the J call TRBJ2-6; 14 bases match TRBD2. Germline CDR1 and CDR2: SGHDT and YYEEEE. The V segment lost 4 bases and the J segment 4 bases; nucleotides outside the gene matches: 7. The CDR3 runs to 18 residues. The CDR3 coding sequence is TGTGCCAGCAGCCGCCGGACTAGCGGGAGGCGCGGGGCCAACGTCCTGACTTTC. Translated: CASSRRTSGRRGANVLTF.